This T cell receptor beta chain was found in a study of technical replicates of blood from several donors. Here immunoSEQ multiplex PCR was the method, and the copy in TCRdb shows in-frame clones only, minus some. Of 75,000 to 100,000 clones detected, about 94% appear once; the ten largest clones hold around 0.25%. The CDR3 contains 13 residues. Trimming took off 4 bases at V and 3 bases at J, with 8 bases between the two ends. Germline V gene sequence: CDR1 LNHNV, CDR2 YYDKDF (reference sequence). This clonotype was sampled from a human donor in good health. The sample was T cells isolated from PBMCs. The rearrangement joins TRBV15 to TRBJ2-3; D is unresolved. CDR3 protein: CATSNAGTDTQYF. The CDR3, as DNA: TGTGCCACCAGCAACGCAGGTACAGATACGCAGTATTTT.